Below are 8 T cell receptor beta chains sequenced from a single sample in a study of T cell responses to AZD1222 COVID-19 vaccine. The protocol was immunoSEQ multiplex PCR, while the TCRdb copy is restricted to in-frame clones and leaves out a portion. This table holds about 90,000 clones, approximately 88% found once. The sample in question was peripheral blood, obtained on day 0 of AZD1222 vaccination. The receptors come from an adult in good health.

The DNA for the CDR3 is TGTGCCAGTATGACTAGCGGGAGAGGTGGAAATGAGCAGTTCTTC. It is translated as CASMTSGRGGNEQFF. This chain links TRBV19 with TRBJ2-1, with 12 bases aligning to TRBD2. The CDR3 is made up of 15 amino acids. V trimming: 7 bases; J trimming: 7 bases; junction bases outside the gene matches: 8. Germline V gives CDR1 LNHDA, CDR2 SQIVND (reference sequence).

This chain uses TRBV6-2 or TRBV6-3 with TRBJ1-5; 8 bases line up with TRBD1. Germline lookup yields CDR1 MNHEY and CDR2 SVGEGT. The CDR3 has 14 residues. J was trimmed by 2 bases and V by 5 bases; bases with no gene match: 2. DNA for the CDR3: TGTGCCAGCAGTCAGGGGGCTCGCAATCAGCCCCAGCATTTT. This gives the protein CASSQGARNQPQHF.

The CDR3 is CASSVGLAGGHYEQFF. CDR3 bases: TGCGCCAGCAGCGTGGGACTAGCGGGAGGGCATTATGAGCAGTTCTTC. The chain carries TRBV5-1 and TRBJ2-1, with TRBD2 matching over 16 bases. V shed 4 bases, J shed 8 bases, and the junction held 6 bases outside the gene matches. CDR1 is SGHRS, CDR2 YFSETQ, per germline. This CDR3 comprises 16 residues.

The CDR3 DNA is TGTGCCAGCAGCTTCCCACGACAGGGAGTTGTTGGCTACACCTTC. Translation gives CASSFPRQGVVGYTF. This sequence joins TRBV7-2 and TRBJ1-2, with 7 bases lining up with TRBD1. The junction had 11 bases not matched to a gene; V was cut back by 3 bases and J by 7 bases. CDR1 and CDR2 (germline): SGHTA, FQGNSA. This CDR3 has 15 amino acids.

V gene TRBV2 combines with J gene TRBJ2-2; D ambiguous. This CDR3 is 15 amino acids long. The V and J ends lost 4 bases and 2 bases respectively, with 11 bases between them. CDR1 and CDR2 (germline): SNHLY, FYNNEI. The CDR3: CASSASPRNTGELFF. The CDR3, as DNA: TGTGCCAGCAGTGCGAGCCCAAGAAACACCGGGGAGCTGTTTTTT.

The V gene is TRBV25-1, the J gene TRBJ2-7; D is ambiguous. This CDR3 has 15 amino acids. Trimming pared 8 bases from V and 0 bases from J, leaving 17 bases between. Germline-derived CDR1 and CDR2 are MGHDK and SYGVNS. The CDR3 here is CASGIQRSSSYEQYF. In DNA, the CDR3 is TGTGCCAGCGGAATTCAGAGGAGTTCCTCCTACGAGCAGTACTTC.

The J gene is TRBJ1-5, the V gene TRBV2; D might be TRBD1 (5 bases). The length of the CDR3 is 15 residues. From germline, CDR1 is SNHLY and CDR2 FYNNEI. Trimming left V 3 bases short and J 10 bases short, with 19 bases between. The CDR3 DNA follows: TGTGCCAGCAGTGATGGGCAGGGTCCGGGCAGACCCCAGCATTTT. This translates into CASSDGQGPGRPQHF.

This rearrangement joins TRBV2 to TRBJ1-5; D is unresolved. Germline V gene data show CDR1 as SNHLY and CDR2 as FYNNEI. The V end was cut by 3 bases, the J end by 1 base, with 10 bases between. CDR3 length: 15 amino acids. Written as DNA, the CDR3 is TGTGCCAGCAGTGAGAGTCCGTTAAGCAATCAGCCCCAGCATTTT. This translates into CASSESPLSNQPQHF.